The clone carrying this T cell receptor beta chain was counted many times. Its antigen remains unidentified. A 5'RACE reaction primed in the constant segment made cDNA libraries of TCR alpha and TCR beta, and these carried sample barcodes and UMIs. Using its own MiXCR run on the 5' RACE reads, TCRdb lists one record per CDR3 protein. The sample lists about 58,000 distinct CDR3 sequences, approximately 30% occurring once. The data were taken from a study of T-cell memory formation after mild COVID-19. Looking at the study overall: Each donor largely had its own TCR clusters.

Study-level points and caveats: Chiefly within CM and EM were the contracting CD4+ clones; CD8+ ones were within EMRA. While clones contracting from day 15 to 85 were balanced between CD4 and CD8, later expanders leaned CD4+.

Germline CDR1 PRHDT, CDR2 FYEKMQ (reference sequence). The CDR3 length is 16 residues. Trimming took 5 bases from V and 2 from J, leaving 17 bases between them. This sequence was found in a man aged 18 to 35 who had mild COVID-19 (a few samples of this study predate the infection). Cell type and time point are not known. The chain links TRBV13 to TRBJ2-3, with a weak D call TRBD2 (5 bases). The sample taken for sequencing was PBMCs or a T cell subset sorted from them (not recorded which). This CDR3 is CASSPLRETTTDTQYF. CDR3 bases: TGTGCCAGCAGCCCCCTCCGGGAAACCACCACAGATACGCAGTATTTT.